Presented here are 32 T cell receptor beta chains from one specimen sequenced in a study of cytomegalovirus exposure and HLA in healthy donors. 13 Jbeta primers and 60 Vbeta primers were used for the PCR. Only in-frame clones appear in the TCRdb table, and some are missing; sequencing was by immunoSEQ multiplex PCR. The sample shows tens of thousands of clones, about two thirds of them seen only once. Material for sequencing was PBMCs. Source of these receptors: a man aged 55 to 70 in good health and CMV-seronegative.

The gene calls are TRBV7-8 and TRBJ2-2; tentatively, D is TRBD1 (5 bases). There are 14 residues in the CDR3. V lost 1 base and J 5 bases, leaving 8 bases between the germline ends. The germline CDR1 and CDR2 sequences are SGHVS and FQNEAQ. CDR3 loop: CASSLGQKTGELFF. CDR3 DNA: TGTGCCAGCAGCTTAGGACAGAAGACCGGGGAGCTGTTTTTT.

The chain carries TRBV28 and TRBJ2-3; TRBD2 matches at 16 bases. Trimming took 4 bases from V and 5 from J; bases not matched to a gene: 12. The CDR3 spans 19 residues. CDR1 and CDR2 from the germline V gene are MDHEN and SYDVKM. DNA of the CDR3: TGTGCCAGCAGTTCTAATCCGGGACTAGCGGGAGGGCCTGGAGATACGCAGTATTTT. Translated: CASSSNPGLAGGPGDTQYF.

CDR3 amino acids: CASSFRAAYPDTQYF. The CDR3 coding sequence is TGTGCCAGCAGCTTCCGCGCTGCGTATCCAGATACGCAGTATTTT. J is TRBJ2-3 and V is TRBV11-2; D uncertain. Trimming took 3 bases from V and 4 from J, leaving 14 bases between them. Germline V gene data show CDR1 as SGHAT and CDR2 as FQNNGV. This CDR3 is 15 amino acids long.

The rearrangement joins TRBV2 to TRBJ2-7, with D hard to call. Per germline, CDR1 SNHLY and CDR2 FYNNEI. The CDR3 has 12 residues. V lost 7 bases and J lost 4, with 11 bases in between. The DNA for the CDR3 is TGTGCCAGCACCCCTGATCGGTACGAGCAGTACTTC. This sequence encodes CASTPDRYEQYF.

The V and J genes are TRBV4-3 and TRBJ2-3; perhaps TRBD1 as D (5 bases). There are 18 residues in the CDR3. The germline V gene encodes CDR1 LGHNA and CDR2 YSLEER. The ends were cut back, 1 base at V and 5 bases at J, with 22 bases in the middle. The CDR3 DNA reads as TGCGCCAGCAGCCAAGCACAGGCTAACCTCCGATGGAGAGATACGCAGTATTTT. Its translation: CASSQAQANLRWRDTQYF.

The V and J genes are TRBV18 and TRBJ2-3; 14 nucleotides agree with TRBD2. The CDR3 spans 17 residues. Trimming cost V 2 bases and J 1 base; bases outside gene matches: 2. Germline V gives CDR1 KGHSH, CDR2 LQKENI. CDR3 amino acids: CASSPLGLAGGTDTQYF. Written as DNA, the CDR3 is TGTGCCAGCTCACCATTGGGACTAGCGGGAGGCACAGATACGCAGTATTTT.

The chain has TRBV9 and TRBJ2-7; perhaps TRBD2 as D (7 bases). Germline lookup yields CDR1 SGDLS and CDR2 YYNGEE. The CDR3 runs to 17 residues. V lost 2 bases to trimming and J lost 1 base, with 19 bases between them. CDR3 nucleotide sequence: TGTGCCAGCAGCGTCAGTGGCGGGGGCTACGGTTCCTACGAGCAGTACTTC. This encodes CASSVSGGGYGSYEQYF.

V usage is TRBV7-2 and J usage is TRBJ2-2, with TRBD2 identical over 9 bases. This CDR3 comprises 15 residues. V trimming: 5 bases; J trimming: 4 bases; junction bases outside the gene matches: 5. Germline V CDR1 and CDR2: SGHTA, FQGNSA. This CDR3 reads CASSTSSGTTGELFF. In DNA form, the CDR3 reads TGTGCCAGCAGCACTTCTAGCGGGACCACCGGGGAGCTGTTTTTT.

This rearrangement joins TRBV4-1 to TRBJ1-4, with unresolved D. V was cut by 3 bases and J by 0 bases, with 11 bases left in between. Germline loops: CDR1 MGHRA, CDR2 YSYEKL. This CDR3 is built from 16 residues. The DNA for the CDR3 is TGCGCCAGCAGCCATTTCGGGGAAACAACTAATGAAAAACTGTTTTTT. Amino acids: CASSHFGETTNEKLFF.

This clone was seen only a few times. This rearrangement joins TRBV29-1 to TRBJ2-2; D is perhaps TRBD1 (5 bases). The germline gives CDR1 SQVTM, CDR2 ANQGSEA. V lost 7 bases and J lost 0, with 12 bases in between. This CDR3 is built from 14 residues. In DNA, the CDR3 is TGCAGCGGTAGACAGTCTTCGAACACCGGGGAGCTGTTTTTT. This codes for CSGRQSSNTGELFF.

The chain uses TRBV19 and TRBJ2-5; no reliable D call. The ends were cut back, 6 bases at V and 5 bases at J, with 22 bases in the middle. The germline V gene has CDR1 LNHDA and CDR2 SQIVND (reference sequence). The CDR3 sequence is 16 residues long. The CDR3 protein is CASSLLAGRFGETQYF. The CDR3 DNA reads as TGTGCCAGTAGCCTTTTGGCAGGTCGGTTCGGTGAGACCCAGTACTTC.

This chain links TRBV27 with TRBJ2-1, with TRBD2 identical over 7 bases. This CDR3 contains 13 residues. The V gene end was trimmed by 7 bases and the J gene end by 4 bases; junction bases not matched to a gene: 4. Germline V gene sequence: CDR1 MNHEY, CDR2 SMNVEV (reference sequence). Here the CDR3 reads CASMRAGYNEQFF. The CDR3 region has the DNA TGTGCCAGCATGCGAGCGGGATACAATGAGCAGTTCTTC.

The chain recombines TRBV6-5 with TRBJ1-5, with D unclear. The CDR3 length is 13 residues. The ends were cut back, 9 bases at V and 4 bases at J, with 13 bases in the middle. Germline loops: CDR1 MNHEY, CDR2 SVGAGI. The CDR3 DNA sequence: TGTGCCAGTCGGAGCGGATTGAATCAGCCCCAGCATTTT. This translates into CASRSGLNQPQHF.

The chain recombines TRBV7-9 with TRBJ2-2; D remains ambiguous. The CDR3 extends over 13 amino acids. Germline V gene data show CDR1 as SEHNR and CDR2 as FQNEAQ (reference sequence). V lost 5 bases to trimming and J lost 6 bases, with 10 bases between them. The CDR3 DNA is TGTGCCAGCAGCCTCCCCCCGGCCGGGGAGCTGTTTTTT. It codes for CASSLPPAGELFF.

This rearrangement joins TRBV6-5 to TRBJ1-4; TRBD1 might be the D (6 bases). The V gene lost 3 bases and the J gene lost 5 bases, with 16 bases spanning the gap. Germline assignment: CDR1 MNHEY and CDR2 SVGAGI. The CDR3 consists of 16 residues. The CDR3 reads CASSYGAAGVNEKLFF. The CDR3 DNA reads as TGTGCCAGCAGTTATGGGGCGGCAGGGGTGAATGAAAAACTGTTTTTT.

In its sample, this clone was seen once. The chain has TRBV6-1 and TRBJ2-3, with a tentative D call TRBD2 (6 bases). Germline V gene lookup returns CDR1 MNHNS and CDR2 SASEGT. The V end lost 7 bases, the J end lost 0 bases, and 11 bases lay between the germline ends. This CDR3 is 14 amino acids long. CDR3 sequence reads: CASTREISTDTQYF. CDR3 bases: TGTGCCAGCACCCGGGAGATTAGCACAGATACGCAGTATTTT.

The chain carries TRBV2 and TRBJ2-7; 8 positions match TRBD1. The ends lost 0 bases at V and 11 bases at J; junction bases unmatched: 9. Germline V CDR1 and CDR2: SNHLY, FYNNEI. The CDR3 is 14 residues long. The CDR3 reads CASSEARGQDWKYF. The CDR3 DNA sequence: TGTGCCAGCAGTGAAGCGCGGGGACAGGATTGGAAGTACTTC.

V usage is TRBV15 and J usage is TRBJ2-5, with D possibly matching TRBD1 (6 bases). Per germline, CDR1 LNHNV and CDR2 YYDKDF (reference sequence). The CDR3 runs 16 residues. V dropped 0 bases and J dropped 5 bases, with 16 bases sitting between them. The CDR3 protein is CATSRELIGGRETQYF. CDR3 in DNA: TGTGCCACCAGCAGAGAGCTTATTGGGGGCAGGGAGACCCAGTACTTC.

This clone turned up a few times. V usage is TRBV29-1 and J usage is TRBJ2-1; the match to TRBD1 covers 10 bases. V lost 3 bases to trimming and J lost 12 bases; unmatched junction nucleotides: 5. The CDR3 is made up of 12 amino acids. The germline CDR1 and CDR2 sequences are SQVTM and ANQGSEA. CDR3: CSVDRDRGSQFF. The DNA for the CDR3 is TGCAGCGTTGACCGGGACAGGGGTTCGCAGTTCTTC.

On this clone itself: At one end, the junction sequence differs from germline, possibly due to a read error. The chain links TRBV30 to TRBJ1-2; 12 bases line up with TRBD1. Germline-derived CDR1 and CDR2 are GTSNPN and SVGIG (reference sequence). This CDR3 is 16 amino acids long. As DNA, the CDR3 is TGTGCCTGGAGTGTTGGGACAGGGGGCTTGCGGGTTGGCTACCCCTTC. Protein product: CAWSVGTGGLRVGYPF.

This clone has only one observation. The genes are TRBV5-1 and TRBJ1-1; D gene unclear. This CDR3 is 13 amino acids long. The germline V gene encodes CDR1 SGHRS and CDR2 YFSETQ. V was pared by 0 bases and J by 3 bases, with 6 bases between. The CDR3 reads CASSLDQYTEAFF. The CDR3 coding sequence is TGCGCCAGCAGCTTGGATCAGTACACTGAAGCTTTCTTT.

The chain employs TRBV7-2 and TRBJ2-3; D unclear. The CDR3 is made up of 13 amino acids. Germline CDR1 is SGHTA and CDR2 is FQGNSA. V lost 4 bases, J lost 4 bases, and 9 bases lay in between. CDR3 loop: CASSSSRPDTQYF. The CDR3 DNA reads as TGTGCCAGCAGCTCTTCTAGGCCAGATACGCAGTATTTT.

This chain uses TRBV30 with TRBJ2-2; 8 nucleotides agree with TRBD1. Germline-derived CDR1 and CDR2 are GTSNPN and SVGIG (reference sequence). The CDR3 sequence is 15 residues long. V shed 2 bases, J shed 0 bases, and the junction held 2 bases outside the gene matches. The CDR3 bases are TGTGCCTGGAGTCTGGGACAGGCGAACACCGGGGAGCTGTTTTTT. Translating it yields CAWSLGQANTGELFF.

CDR3 nucleotide sequence: TGTGCCAGCAGCTTAGCCGGGGAAAAAGATCAGCCCCAGCATTTT. This codes for CASSLAGEKDQPQHF. The V call is TRBV7-2, the J call TRBJ1-5; D uncertain. Germline V lookup: CDR1 SGHTA, CDR2 FQGNSA. Trimming shortened V by 0 bases and J by 5 bases, and 11 bases separated the two germline ends. The CDR3 is 15 residues long. The whole variable domain, remainder taken from reference TRBV7-2 and TRBJ1-5, is GAGVSQSPSNKVTEKGKDVELRCDPISGHTALYWYRQSLGQGLEFLIYFQGNSAPDKSGLPSDRFSAERTGGSVSTLTIQRTQQEDSAVYLCASSLAGEKDQPQHFGDGTRLSIL.

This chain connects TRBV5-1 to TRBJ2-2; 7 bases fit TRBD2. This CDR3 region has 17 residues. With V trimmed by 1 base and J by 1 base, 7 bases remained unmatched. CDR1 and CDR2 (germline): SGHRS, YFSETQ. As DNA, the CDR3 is TGCGCCAGCAGCTTGTTGTCTAGCGGACGGAACACCGGGGAGCTGTTTTTT. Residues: CASSLLSSGRNTGELFF.

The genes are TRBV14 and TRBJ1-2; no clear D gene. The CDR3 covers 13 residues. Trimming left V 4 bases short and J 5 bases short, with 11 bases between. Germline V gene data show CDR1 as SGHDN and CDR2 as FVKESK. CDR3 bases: TGTGCCAGCAGCCCCTTTCGGGTGTATGGCTACACCTTC. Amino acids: CASSPFRVYGYTF.

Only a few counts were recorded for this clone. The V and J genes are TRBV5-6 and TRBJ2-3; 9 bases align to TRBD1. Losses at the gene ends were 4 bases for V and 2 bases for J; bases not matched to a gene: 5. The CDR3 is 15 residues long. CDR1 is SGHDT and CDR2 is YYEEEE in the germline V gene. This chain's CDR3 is CASSTGTGITDTQYF. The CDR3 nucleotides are TGTGCCAGCAGCACCGGGACAGGGATCACAGATACGCAGTATTTT.

For the CDR3, the DNA is TGCGCCAGCAGCCTGCCTGGGGCGAAAGCTTTCTTT. Its protein product is CASSLPGAKAFF. The chain employs TRBV5-1 and TRBJ1-1; perhaps TRBD1 as D (5 bases). The V end lost 4 bases, the J end lost 9 bases, and 13 bases lay between the germline ends. The CDR3 runs 12 residues. CDR1 is SGHRS and CDR2 is YFSETQ in the germline V gene. The full variable domain, its missing parts supplied by reference TRBV5-1 and TRBJ1-1, is KAGVTQTPRYLIKTRGQQVTLSCSPISGHRSVSWYQQTPGQGLQFLFEYFSETQRNKGNFPGRFSGRQFSNSRSEMNVSTLELGDSALYLCASSLPGAKAFFGQGTRLTVV.

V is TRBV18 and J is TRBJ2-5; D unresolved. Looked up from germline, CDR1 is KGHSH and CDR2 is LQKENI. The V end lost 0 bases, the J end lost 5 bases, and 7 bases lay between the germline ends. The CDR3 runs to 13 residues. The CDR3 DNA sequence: TGTGCCAGCTCACCACCGGTCAGGGAGACCCAGTACTTC. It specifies CASSPPVRETQYF.

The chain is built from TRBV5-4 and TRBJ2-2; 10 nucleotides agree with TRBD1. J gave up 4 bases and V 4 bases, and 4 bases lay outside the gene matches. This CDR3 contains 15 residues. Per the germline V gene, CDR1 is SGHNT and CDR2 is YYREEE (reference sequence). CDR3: CASSGTGVGTGELFF. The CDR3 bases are TGTGCCAGCAGCGGGACAGGGGTCGGCACCGGGGAGCTGTTTTTT.

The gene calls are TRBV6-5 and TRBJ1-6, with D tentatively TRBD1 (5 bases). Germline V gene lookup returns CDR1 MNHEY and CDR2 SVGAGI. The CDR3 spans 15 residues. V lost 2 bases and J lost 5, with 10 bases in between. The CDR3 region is CASSYGRANNSPLHF. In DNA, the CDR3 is TGTGCCAGCAGTTACGGCAGGGCTAATAATTCACCCCTCCACTTT.

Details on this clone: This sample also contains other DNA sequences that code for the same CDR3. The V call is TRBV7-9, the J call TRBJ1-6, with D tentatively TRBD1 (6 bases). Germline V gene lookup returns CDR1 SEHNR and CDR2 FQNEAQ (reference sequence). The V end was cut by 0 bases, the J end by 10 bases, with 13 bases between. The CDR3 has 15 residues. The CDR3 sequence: CASSLAGGRNSPLHF. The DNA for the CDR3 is TGTGCCAGCAGCTTAGCAGGGGGAAGGAACTCACCCCTCCACTTT.